A single T cell receptor beta chain is shown here with its context. The antigen is undetermined. This was the immunoSEQ version 4 assay in survey mode. Sequencing used immunoSEQ multiplex PCR; TCRdb keeps in-frame clones, though not all of them. This table holds about 51,000 clones, over 80% found once. Cells were stimulated nonspecifically with anti-CD3/anti-CD28 magnetic beads. Sorting selected CD4+ T cells upregulating both CD40 ligand and CD69. Stimulated PBMCs had first been depleted of CD8+ T cells. The record originates from a study of persistence of HIV-infected CD4 T cells. With 6 bases clipped from V and 11 bases from J, the junction kept 12 bases outside the gene matches. CDR1 is MNHEY and CDR2 is SVGAGI in the germline V gene. The CDR3 runs 13 residues.

Sample: CD4+ T cells sorted from PBMCs after approximately 18-hour stimulation, taken from a patient who received antiretroviral therapy. The receptor was derived from an adult woman with HIV who was CMV-seropositive. V gene TRBV6-5 combines with J gene TRBJ1-1, with 7 bases matching TRBD1. The CDR3 reads CASRRRATGDAFF. CDR3 bases: TGTGCCAGCAGGAGGAGAGCTACAGGGGACGCTTTCTTT.